This T cell receptor (beta chain) was captured by sequencing in a study of cytomegalovirus exposure and HLA in healthy donors (dated by TCRdb to the late 2010s). For context, the study as a whole: An earlier analysis of some 500 of the donors reported 250 to 300 Gb of sequence data and roughly 100 million unique TCR beta sequences from 150 million to 200 million T cells. In a later analysis, previously published TCR beta repertoires from 666 donors were re-analyzed and high-resolution HLA genotyping was added so that TCR occurrence patterns could be studied. In a later genetic analysis, genome-wide SNP genotypes for about three fifths of the roughly 670 donors were used, and that subset was treated as a discovery cohort. Across 300 to 400 genotyped donors of the cohort, an average of about 240,000 unique TCR beta nucleotide sequences per donor were sequenced, and roughly 18% of those sequences were non-productive. Several DR-DQ haplotypes were handled as single units for association and clustering because linkage in the cohort was strong. The number of typed donors differed by locus: 629-630 for A, B, C, DRB1 and DQB1; approximately 520 for DQA1; around 580 for DPA1; and around 490 for DPB1. Along with the approximately 650-subject first cohort, a separate validation cohort of 120 different subjects was used. Donor age, sex, ethnicity and CMV serostatus were compiled together with the repertoire data. The genetic ancestry cluster associated with self-reported Caucasian donors included 81% of the roughly 360 genotyped donors. The study was designed to test whether signatures of past pathogen exposure could be identified by cataloging public T cell receptors. All discovery cohort repertoires had been generated using a single sequencing platform. About 300 gigabases of sequencing data and some 85 million unique TCR sequences were included in an early release covering several hundred HLA-typed donors. Both class I and class II loci were covered by HLA typing, at four-digit resolution. To decide whether each TCR beta V gene segment behaved as functional or pseudogenic, an earlier analysis of some 600 of the donors relied on high-throughput TCR beta sequencing. The later analysis used no new phenotypic data to find candidate immune exposures, relying instead on TCR beta sequences and their occurrence across donors. Using immunosequencing, the study profiled T cell repertoires from 640 or so subjects and related those repertoires to cytomegalovirus serostatus. The study combined high-throughput TCR immunosequencing, statistical association of individual TCRs with disease status, and machine learning to predict cytomegalovirus infection status.

The library was built by means of the immunoSEQ multiplex PCR assay. For the multiplex PCR, a mixture combining 60 forward primers for TCR Vbeta segments and 13 reverse primers for TCR Jbeta segments was used. A multiplex PCR assay on genomic DNA amplified the CDR3 region of rearranged TCR beta genes. On the Illumina HiSeq System, the amplified TCR beta libraries were sequenced as 87-base-pair reads. Per the original workflow: Across the 640 or so repertoires, a later analysis counted tens of millions of unique TCR beta chains, around 11 million of which were shared by at least two donors. Raw reads were error-corrected and collapsed into unique sequences with a nearest-neighbor algorithm that merged closely related sequences to remove PCR and sequencing errors. To assign V, D and J gene segments, CDR3 sequences were aligned to IMGT reference sequences. For a sequence to be retained, at least a six-nucleotide match to both a V gene segment and a J gene segment was required. A rearrangement was called productive if the CDR3 had no stop codons and remained in frame with V and J, and every other rearrangement was called non-productive. Following IMGT convention, CDR3 was defined as the stretch from the second conserved V-encoded cysteine up to the conserved J-encoded phenylalanine. In an earlier analysis of around 640 of the donors, sequences lacking an unambiguous match to a single V gene segment were excluded. In an earlier analysis of 450 to 700 of the donors, V segments were called functional above 56.7% productive rearrangements and were called segregating when the between-donor standard deviation exceeded 5%. To diagnose cytomegalovirus status from the catalog of TCR beta chain sequences, a statistical classification framework was built. In a later analysis, V and J genes were assigned by comparing TCR nucleotide sequences against IMGT/GENE-DB human TR gene sequences. In a later analysis, CDR3 sequences and most-parsimonious VDJ recombination scenarios were assigned using the TCRdist pipeline. In a later analysis, each TCR beta chain was defined by its CDR3 amino acid sequence together with its V-gene family, and reads lacking a unique V-gene family were excluded. To address suspected cross-contamination and a sequencing artifact, a later analysis removed approximately 590 highly shared, low-generation-probability nucleotide sequences. In a later analysis, a clonal expansion index was calculated for each public chain from normalized within-repertoire ranks of inferred template counts. A later analysis computed generation probabilities with a VDJ recombination model fitted to out-of-frame rearrangements, and checked the results against IGoR. A later analysis scored TCR-TCR, TCR-HLA and TCR-CMV co-occurrence with hypergeometric tests, applying a repertoire-size bias correction to TCR pairs. In a later analysis, false discovery rates were estimated by permuting HLA or CMV assignments 20 times. A later analysis grouped co-occurring TCRs with DBSCAN, adding TCRdist sequence similarity when clustering within HLA-allele-positive subsets. For co-occurrence clustering, repertoires with fewer than 30,000 or more than 120,000 public chains were excluded, along with four to six repertoires with anomalous nucleotide sharing. The clones in this table, taken by TCRdb from immuneACCESS, are in-frame only. Not every clone is retained; where verified, under half of the shortfall comes from an unresolved V gene, and the cause of the rest is unknown. Clone size and the V and J calls come from that table; the DNA yielded D and trimming. The sample table contains under 200,000 clones; only one count was recorded for around 77% of them. The ten top clones hold 2% to 2.5% of the sample.

What the study reported, not specific to this receptor: In a later analysis, the rate of TCR association differed among HLA loci, with DRB1 alleles having the most associated TCRs and HLA-C alleles having the fewest. A cluster of highly shared sequence variants was judged likely to be a technical artifact of the sequencing pipeline. An association between a missense DCLRE1C variant and V-gene and J-gene trimming of TCR beta chains was found in a later genetic analysis and replicated in an independent cohort. This cohort had only TCR beta chains sequenced, and the lack of alpha or paired-chain data limited which features could be detected. A later analysis found that most CMV-associated TCR beta chains appeared HLA-restricted, with HLA associations seemingly driven largely by CMV exposure. When HLA alleles, especially DR and DQ, strongly co-occurred, TCR associations were difficult to assign to individual alleles. The earlier analysis of 450 to 700 of the donors excluded approximately 17 rarely observed V segments, including chromosome 9 orphons, because counts were too low. At a false discovery rate of 0.05, a later analysis linked approximately 18,000 TCR beta sequences to specific HLA alleles. According to a later genetic analysis, donors in an Asian-associated ancestry cluster had fewer N-insertions in productive TCRs than the approximately 670-donor mean. Most TCR sequences were seen in very few donors, while some public TCRs were found in many individuals. Because the 87-base-pair reads could not distinguish some IMGT-functional V segments, including TRBV6-2 and TRBV6-3, those segments were excluded. Because HLA typing was missing for some donors at each locus, association tests included only the typed subset. An earlier analysis of roughly 570 of the donors showed that most TCR beta V segments appeared in productive rearrangements either about 87% or about 30% of the time, which broadly matched IMGT annotations. CMV serostatus was the only immune exposure information available for the cohort. The study listed 164 TCR beta chains as associated with cytomegalovirus. Correlated functional status among segregating V segments might reflect linkage disequilibrium, but an unknown experimental factor could not be ruled out. The authors suggested that the approach could potentially be generalized to other disease states and immunological phenotypes. A few of the identified cytomegalovirus-associated TCR beta chains were confirmed in vitro to be specific for cytomegalovirus antigens. Cytomegalovirus status was reported to be diagnosed by the classifier with high specificity and sensitivity in both the original and validation cohorts. A further reported finding was that TCR beta sequences accurately predicted the HLA-A and HLA-B alleles for most subjects in the first cohort. In a later analysis, several top co-occurrence clusters were reported to appear linked to parvovirus B19, influenza, CMV and Epstein-Barr virus. A later analysis found that HLA-associated TCR beta chains were more clonally expanded and had lower generation probabilities than equally common non-associated chains. Presence/absence analyses assumed roughly uniform sequencing depth across donors, an assumption that may not hold.

Remarks on this clone: The antigen this receptor binds is unknown. One base away there is no much larger clone; base qualities are not given.

In total, 500 to 700 healthy bone marrow donors made up the cohort. At the time of sampling, every cohort member was nominally healthy, though immune exposures that went unrecorded were likely present. The donor was CMV seronegative and was included in the group of approximately 350 seronegative cohort members. A peripheral blood sample was collected from each donor, and TCR beta sequencing was performed on peripheral blood mononuclear cells. The Qiagen DNeasy Blood Extraction Kit was used to extract genomic DNA from the blood cell samples. The CDR3 numbers 15 residues from cysteine through phenylalanine. Of the read, only the CDR3 DNA is kept; its 45 bases are in frame from base 1. V is cut back by 1 base and J by 5 bases, with 7 bases in the junction unmatched. Via the germline V gene, CDR1 is MNHEY and CDR2 SVGAGI.

Sequencing was performed on PBMCs. Rearrangement joined TRBV6-5 to TRBJ1-2; a stretch of 7 junction bases matches TRBD1. The TCR was taken from a man aged 55-75 years in good health and CMV-seronegative. This receptor has the CDR3 CASSYLGTDPYGYTF. Here is the DNA: TGTGCCAGCAGTTACTTGGGGACAGACCCGTATGGCTACACCTTC.